Presented here are 18 T cell receptor beta chains from one specimen sequenced in a study of cytomegalovirus exposure and HLA in healthy donors. In the PCR, 60 Vbeta and 13 Jbeta primers were used. TCRdb keeps only in-frame clones here, not all; method: immunoSEQ multiplex PCR. The table shows some 190,000 clones, with approximately 80% occurring only once. The sample taken for sequencing was PBMCs. The receptors stem from a man aged 18 to 29 in good health and CMV-seronegative.

This clone has a single count. The chain is built from TRBV5-8 and TRBJ1-5; 7 bases line up with TRBD1. Germline trimming cut 4 bases from V and 0 bases from J; bases unmatched to any gene: 4. Per the germline V gene, CDR1 is SGHTS and CDR2 is YDEGEE. The CDR3 runs to 15 residues. CDR3 region: CASSPGQLSNQPQHF. In DNA, the CDR3 is TGTGCCAGCAGCCCGGGACAGCTTAGCAATCAGCCCCAGCATTTT.

The chain uses TRBV19 and TRBJ2-6; 7 bases are a match to TRBD1. The CDR3 runs 18 residues. V gave up 6 bases and J gave up 0 bases; unmatched junction bases: 11. Germline CDR1 is LNHDA and CDR2 is SQIVND (reference sequence). CDR3 region: CASSLRRTGLSGANVLTF. In DNA form, the CDR3 reads TGTGCCAGTAGCCTGAGGCGGACAGGACTCTCTGGGGCCAACGTCCTGACTTTC.

The genes are TRBV13 and TRBJ2-7; 11 nucleotides match TRBD2. This CDR3 is 15 amino acids long. CDR1 is PRHDT, CDR2 FYEKMQ, per germline (reference sequence). V trimming: 4 bases; J trimming: 3 bases; junction bases outside the gene matches: 5. The CDR3 here is CASSSSGTSGYEQYF. The CDR3 nucleotides read TGTGCCAGCAGCTCCTCCGGGACTAGCGGCTACGAGCAGTACTTC.

The genes are TRBV4-2 and TRBJ2-1; D perhaps matches TRBD2 (6 bases). The germline V gene encodes CDR1 LGHNA and CDR2 YNFKEQ. The length of the CDR3 is 15 residues. V gave up 4 bases and J gave up 8 bases, with 18 bases separating them. CDR3 in amino acids: CASSPEEGPGDEQFF. DNA of the CDR3: TGTGCCAGCAGCCCCGAGGAGGGGCCCGGCGATGAGCAGTTCTTC.

Written as DNA, the CDR3 is TGCGCCAGCAGCGGCCTAGCGGGACCCAAAGAGCAGTTCTTC. It translates to CASSGLAGPKEQFF. The chain joins TRBV5-1 to TRBJ2-1; 9 bases align to TRBD2. CDR1 SGHRS and CDR2 YFSETQ come from the germline V gene. J was trimmed by 10 bases and V by 4 bases; bases with no gene match: 9. The CDR3 consists of 14 residues. The complete variable domain, with remaining parts taken from reference TRBV5-1 and TRBJ2-1, reads KAGVTQTPRYLIKTRGQQVTLSCSPISGHRSVSWYQQTPGQGLQFLFEYFSETQRNKGNFPGRFSGRQFSNSRSEMNVSTLELGDSALYLCASSGLAGPKEQFFGPGTRLTVL.

The chain uses TRBV5-1 and TRBJ2-5; tentatively, D is TRBD2 (8 bases). This CDR3 spans 17 amino acids. The germline CDR1 and CDR2 sequences are SGHRS and YFSETQ. V was trimmed by 0 bases and J by 2 bases, leaving 17 bases between them. CDR3 coding DNA: TGCGCCAGCAGCTTGGCCGGGAGGGGGCGACTTCAAGAGACCCAGTACTTC. Its translation: CASSLAGRGRLQETQYF.

The CDR3 DNA sequence: TGTGCCAGCAGTTTTGGCGGGGGATCCTACGAGCAGTACTTC. Translation: CASSFGGGSYEQYF. The rearrangement joins TRBV27 to TRBJ2-7; 7 bases fit TRBD2. The CDR3 is made up of 14 amino acids. Trimming cost V 3 bases and J 1 base; bases outside gene matches: 3. Germline lookup yields CDR1 MNHEY and CDR2 SMNVEV (reference sequence).

This clone showed up just a few times. The chain joins TRBV7-2 to TRBJ1-6; D is possibly TRBD1 (5 bases). The CDR3 contains 14 residues. The ends were cut back, 1 base at V and 5 bases at J, with 6 bases in the middle. Germline V gene data show CDR1 as SGHTA and CDR2 as FQGNSA. Here the CDR3 reads CASSLGTHNSPLHF. The CDR3 bases are TGTGCCAGCAGCTTAGGGACACATAATTCACCCCTCCACTTT.

In nucleotides, the CDR3 is TGTGCCAGCAGTTTAAGGCGGGCGAGCTCCTACGAGCAGTACTTC. This codes for CASSLRRASSYEQYF. The chain combines TRBV27 with TRBJ2-7, with a tentative D call TRBD2 (5 bases). The CDR3 runs 15 residues. The V end was cut by 2 bases, the J end by 0 bases, with 11 bases between. Germline lookup yields CDR1 MNHEY and CDR2 SMNVEV (reference sequence).

Only a few counts were recorded for this clone. In DNA form, the CDR3 reads TGTGCCAGCAGCTTAAAGCGAAACACTGAAGCTTTCTTT. It translates to CASSLKRNTEAFF. The chain employs TRBV7-3 and TRBJ1-1; D is unclear. This CDR3 contains 13 residues. The germline gives CDR1 SGHTA, CDR2 FQGTGA. Trimming shortened V by 1 base and J by 2 bases, and 5 bases separated the two germline ends.

V usage is TRBV7-8 and J usage is TRBJ1-5; TRBD1 is a possible D gene (5 bases). The V gene lost 2 bases and the J gene lost 9 bases, with 20 bases spanning the gap. CDR1 and CDR2 from the germline V gene are SGHVS and FQNEAQ. The CDR3 loop spans 16 amino acids. Here the CDR3 reads CASSLSTTRGGGPQHF. CDR3 sequence (DNA): TGTGCCAGCAGCTTAAGTACTACCCGGGGCGGGGGGCCCCAGCATTTT.

The chain couples TRBV7-9 to TRBJ1-1; D gene unclear. Germline CDR1 is SEHNR and CDR2 is FQNEAQ (reference sequence). The V gene lost 3 bases and the J gene lost 1 base, with 6 bases spanning the gap. This CDR3 contains 13 residues. DNA of the CDR3: TGTGCCAGCAGCTTCGAGAGGAACACTGAAGCTTTCTTT. Translation gives CASSFERNTEAFF.

This chain connects TRBV6-5 to TRBJ2-4, with D unclear. The CDR3 is 14 residues long. Trimming removed 2 bases at V and 7 bases at J, with 12 bases between. Germline CDR1 is MNHEY and CDR2 is SVGAGI. CDR3 nucleotides: TGTGCCAGCAGTTACATGCGGAATGGGAACATTCAGTACTTC. It translates to CASSYMRNGNIQYF.

This chain connects TRBV28 to TRBJ2-5; 11 bases match TRBD1. The CDR3 runs 16 residues. J was trimmed by 10 bases and V by 4 bases; bases with no gene match: 14. Germline values: CDR1 MDHEN, CDR2 SYDVKM. The CDR3 protein is CASSSLEGQGVSDQYF. The CDR3 DNA follows: TGTGCCAGCAGTTCACTCGAGGGACAGGGGGTTTCGGACCAGTACTTC. The variable domain in full, completed from reference TRBV28 and TRBJ2-5, reads DVKVTQSSRYLVKRTGEKVFLECVQDMDHENMFWYRQDPGLGLRLIYFSYDVKMKEKGDIPEGYSVSREKKERFSLILESASTNQTSMYLCASSSLEGQGVSDQYFGPGTRLLVL.

CDR3 in amino acids: CASSTSGGGGRGEQFF. In nucleotides, the CDR3 is TGTGCCAGCAGCACCTCCGGGGGCGGGGGAAGGGGTGAGCAGTTCTTC. The genes are TRBV9 and TRBJ2-1, with TRBD2 as a possible D gene (7 bases). Germline values: CDR1 SGDLS, CDR2 YYNGEE. The CDR3 is 16 amino acids. With 4 bases removed from V and 9 bases from J, the gap between germline ends came to 23 bases.

The rearrangement joins TRBV7-8 to TRBJ1-2, with D maybe TRBD1 (5 bases). This CDR3 is 14 amino acids long. Per germline, CDR1 SGHVS and CDR2 FQNEAQ. Trimming cost V 0 bases and J 3 bases, with 8 bases left between them. DNA for the CDR3: TGTGCCAGCAGCTTAGCGGGGGGTTACTATGGCTACACCTTC. This codes for CASSLAGGYYGYTF.

V gene TRBV30 combines with J gene TRBJ2-1; maybe TRBD1 (5 bases). Germline CDR1 is GTSNPN and CDR2 is SVGIG (reference sequence). The length of the CDR3 is 14 residues. With 0 bases removed from V and 9 bases from J, the gap between germline ends came to 15 bases. Written as DNA, the CDR3 is TGTGCCTGGAGTGTACGTGGGGCGTATGGTGAGCAGTTCTTC. It encodes CAWSVRGAYGEQFF.

This clone was recorded a few times. The chain combines TRBV30 with TRBJ1-1; 8 bases align to TRBD1. The germline V gene has CDR1 GTSNPN and CDR2 SVGIG (reference sequence). The CDR3 is made up of 15 amino acids. With 0 bases clipped from V and 1 base from J, the junction kept 4 bases outside the gene matches. The CDR3 DNA reads TGTGCCTGGAGTGTATACGGGACAGGGAACACTGAAGCTTTCTTT. Translating it yields CAWSVYGTGNTEAFF.